The TCR beta chain described here comes from a study of cytomegalovirus exposure and HLA in healthy donors. CDR1 is SGHRS, CDR2 YFSETQ, per germline. The CDR3 is 16 residues long. V dropped 3 bases and J dropped 5; count of bases not matched to a gene: 13. The PCR was carried out with 60 Vbeta primers and 13 Jbeta primers. Produced via immunoSEQ multiplex PCR; TCRdb's table is partial and in-frame only. This table holds under 200,000 clones, around 82% found once. This receptor was identified in a man in his forties or fifties in good health and CMV-seropositive. Sequencing used PBMCs. The V and J genes are TRBV5-1 and TRBJ2-5, with 7 bases fitting TRBD1. CDR3 loop: CASSSGQQGWAETQYF. The CDR3 DNA reads TGCGCCAGCAGCTCGGGTCAACAGGGGTGGGCGGAGACCCAGTACTTC.